This T cell receptor (beta chain) was sequenced in a study of blood T cell repertoires in COVID-19 (TCRdb year 2020). Background on the whole study: The collaborator samples originated in the United States, Italy and Spain and spanned the acute and convalescent phases of COVID-19. The prospective study material was composed of cDNA or gDNA derived from T cells, B-cell-depleted T cells, or PBMCs. Deeply sampled blood TCRbeta repertoires from subjects exposed to, actively infected with, or recovered from COVID-19 were included in the dataset. Samples were obtained from the ongoing ImmuneRACE study (first 160 participants) and from 1,254 subjects provided by 6 global collaborators. Where available, HLA class I and class II types were obtained from metadata supplied by the sample provider rather than from assay-based typing. The sample metadata nearly always contained a de-identified subject ID, COVID-19 status, age in years and sex. The repertoires were made available in a free public database intended to serve as a resource for research on the immune response to SARS-CoV-2. Study-wide findings and limitations: The amount of clinical and demographic metadata varied by source and participant and was provided uncurated.

The germline V gene (reference sequence) specifies LNHDA as CDR1 and SQIVND as CDR2. The CDR3 holds 12 amino acids from the cysteine to the phenylalanine. Only the CDR3 DNA stays, 36 bases, in frame from base 1. Trimming removed 6 bases from V and 5 bases from J, leaving 10 bases between the germline ends. Each collaborating institution followed its own protocols to collect whole blood in K2EDTA tubes. Collaborator samples were shipped for TCRbeta analysis as frozen whole blood, isolated PBMCs, or DNA extracted from either sample type. TCRbeta CDR3 regions were amplified from genomic DNA using the immunoSEQ Assay, a bias-controlled multiplex PCR. The source study handled its data this way. Within the assay, amplification of reference gene primers was used to estimate how many nucleated cells each sample contained. Sequence reads were collapsed and filtered to measure the absolute abundance of every unique TCRbeta CDR3 rearrangement. For each sample, productive Simpson clonality was calculated as the square root of Simpson's diversity index over productive rearrangements. In TCRdb, the immuneACCESS table is reduced to in-frame sequences with V and J assigned. These tables do not hold every clone; where another copy was compared, an unresolved V gene accounts for under half, and the others remain unexplained. The DNA was the basis for D and trimming; V, J and clone size are from that table. This sample gives hundreds of thousands of clones in total; roughly 84% of them show up just once. The ten largest clones take up about a sixth of the sample.

Comments on this clone: The antigen it recognizes is unknown. The input lacks base qualities; no much larger clone sits a single base away.

The sequence was collected from an elderly woman with active or convalescent COVID-19. The chain was built from TRBV19 and TRBJ1-1; the D gene cannot be named for sure. The specimen sequenced was peripheral blood. The sequenced DNA: TGTGCCAGTAGACAGACGCATACTGAAGCTTTCTTT. Its product reads: CASRQTHTEAFF. Where the CDR3 stops, the reference TRBV19 and TRBJ1-1 genes take over; the full variable domain is DGGITQSPKYLFRKEGQNVTLSCEQNLNHDAMYWYRQDPGQGLRLIYYSQIVNDFQKGDIAEGYSVSREKKESFPLTVTSAQKNPTAFYLCASRQTHTEAFFGQGTRLTVV.